This section outlines one TCR beta chain sequence together with its context. The data were obtained in a study of memory CD4+ T cells and cytomegalovirus serostatus. Study in general: Healthy Belgian adult donors included nine or ten CMV-positive and 24 CMV-negative people.

Per the original methods: After removing out-of-frame reads, over 2 million distinct TCRbeta sequences remained. Here immunoSEQ multiplex PCR was the method, and the copy in TCRdb shows in-frame clones only, minus some. The DNA gave D and trimming, while V, J and clone size come from that table. The data hold around 44,000 clones, with approximately 84% observed a single time. Single viable CD3+CD4+CD8-CD45RO+ cells were sorted as the memory CD4+ T cells. The CDR3 is made up of 15 amino acids. CDR1 is MNHEY and CDR2 is SVGAGI in the germline V gene. The ends lost 6 bases at V and 5 bases at J; junction bases unmatched: 13.

The J gene is TRBJ2-7, the V gene TRBV6-5; TRBD1 aligns across 7 bases. The source of this sequence is an adult in good health and CMV-seronegative. The sequenced sample consisted of memory CD4+ T cells from blood. The CDR3 DNA is TGTGCCAGCAGCCTCACAGGGGCTAGCCGGGACGAGCAGTACTTC. It yields the protein CASSLTGASRDEQYF.